Sequencing of this T cell receptor (beta chain) was carried out in a study of T cell clones after liver transplantation. Turning to the study itself: Pre-transplant mixed lymphocyte reactions yielded third-party-reactive TCRbeta sequences as comparators for graft-donor-reactive sequences. Standard immunosuppression, with no induction, continued until 12-24 months after transplant.

About this clone itself: Its antigen is unidentified.

Method: immunoSEQ multiplex PCR; TCRdb's copy keeps in-frame clones and lacks some. The table records roughly 80,000 clones, over 80% of them present only once. Study results and caveats: Low donor cell numbers restricted donor-reactive repertoire measurement in a couple of subjects. Migration into the graft, not deletion, may explain lost graft donor-reactive T cells.

The CDR3 is made up of 15 amino acids. Germline CDR1 reads SGDLS; CDR2 reads YYNGEE. Unmatched junction bases numbered 8, after V lost 7 bases and J lost 2 bases. The receptor's source is a human patient who received a liver transplant. A subset of T cells may come from the graft donor. The chain joins TRBV9 to TRBJ2-2; 7 bases line up with TRBD2. The material sequenced was CD4+ T cells from blood, taken almost 47 months after liver transplant. The CDR3 is CASGLLAVNTGELFF. In DNA, the CDR3 is TGTGCCAGCGGACTCCTAGCGGTTAACACCGGGGAGCTGTTTTTT.